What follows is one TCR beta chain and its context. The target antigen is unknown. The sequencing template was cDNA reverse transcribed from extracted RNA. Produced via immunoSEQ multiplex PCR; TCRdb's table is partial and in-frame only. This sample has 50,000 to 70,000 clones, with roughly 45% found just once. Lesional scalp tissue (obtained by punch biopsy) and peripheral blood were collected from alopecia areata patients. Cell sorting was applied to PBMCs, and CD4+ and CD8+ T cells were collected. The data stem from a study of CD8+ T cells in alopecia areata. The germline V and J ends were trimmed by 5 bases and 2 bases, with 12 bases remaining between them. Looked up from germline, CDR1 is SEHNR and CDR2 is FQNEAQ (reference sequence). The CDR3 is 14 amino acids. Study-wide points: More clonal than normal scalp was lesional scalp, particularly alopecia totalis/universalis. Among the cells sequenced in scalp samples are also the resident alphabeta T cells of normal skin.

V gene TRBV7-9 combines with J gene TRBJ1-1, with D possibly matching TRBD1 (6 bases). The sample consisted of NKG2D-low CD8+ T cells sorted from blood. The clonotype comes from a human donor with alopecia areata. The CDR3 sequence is CASSPTTGNTEAFF. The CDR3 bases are TGTGCCAGCAGCCCTACGACAGGAAACACTGAAGCTTTCTTT.